Included here is one TCR beta chain sequence, with context. Antigen: not known. Other DNA sequences of this sample code for an identical CDR3. The data stem from a study of T cell responses to AZD1222 COVID-19 vaccine. Study overall: Second-dose timings of about 4 or about 12 weeks were pooled. General study findings and limits: Reportedly, nearly half the spike-specific TCRs target unmutated variant regions. Only a handful of AZD1222 recipients, more than 5 in all, had baseline seropositivity.

Trimming removed 9 bases from V and 2 bases from J; junction bases left unmatched: 3. The CDR3 covers 13 residues. Looked up from germline, CDR1 is SNHLY and CDR2 is FYNNEI. Method: immunoSEQ multiplex PCR; TCRdb's copy keeps in-frame clones and lacks some. The sample lists some 160,000 clones, 85% to 95% occurring once. The chain links TRBV2 to TRBJ2-7; TRBD2 aligns across 11 bases. The sample consisted of peripheral blood, taken on day 0 of AZD1222 vaccination. The sequence was obtained from an adult in good health. CDR3 amino acids: CASLAGGPYEQYF. CDR3 DNA sequence: TGTGCCAGTCTAGCGGGGGGTCCCTACGAGCAGTACTTC.